Only one count was recorded for the clone carrying this TCR beta chain. V was clipped by 7 bases and J by 6 bases; unmatched bases: 9. CDR3 length: 15 amino acids. Germline lookup yields CDR1 LNHDA and CDR2 SQIVND (reference sequence). These data belong to a study of blood T cell repertoires in COVID-19. The data were produced by immunoSEQ multiplex PCR, yet TCRdb's version contains in-frame clones alone and is incomplete. The table records about 99,000 clones, about 83% of them present only once. The chain combines TRBV19 with TRBJ2-2, with TRBD1 matching over 9 bases. Input material: peripheral blood. The receptor was derived from a man between 65 and 80 years old with active or convalescent COVID-19. The CDR3, as DNA: TGTGCCAGTACCCCTTTGGGACAGGGATCCGGGGAGCTGTTTTTT. Translation: CASTPLGQGSGELFF.